The 29 T cell receptor beta chains listed next were all sequenced from one sample in a study of blood T cell repertoires in COVID-19. Profiled with immunoSEQ multiplex PCR; TCRdb holds only in-frame clones, not every one. The sample contains under 300,000 clones, around nine tenths of which appear only once. The sample comprised PBMCs or T cells enriched from blood (not recorded which). All receptors come from a man between 35 and 55 years old who had recovered from COVID-19.

The chain employs TRBV9 and TRBJ2-1, with 12 bases aligning to TRBD2. CDR3 length equals 17 residues. Trimming cost V 4 bases and J 6 bases; bases outside gene matches: 11. Germline CDR1 is SGDLS and CDR2 is YYNGEE. For the CDR3, the DNA is TGTGCCAGCAGCAGATCGACTAGCGGGGGTCCTTTCAATGAGCAGTTCTTC. This encodes CASSRSTSGGPFNEQFF.

The chain links TRBV4-1 to TRBJ2-1; 8 bases align to TRBD1. The CDR3 spans 17 residues. Per germline, CDR1 MGHRA and CDR2 YSYEKL. V lost 4 bases, J lost 0 bases, and 8 bases stayed unmatched. The CDR3 DNA follows: TGCGCCAGCAGCCGCGATACAACAGGGGGCTCCTACAATGAGCAGTTCTTC. This translates into CASSRDTTGGSYNEQFF.

The CDR3 DNA reads TGTGCCTGGAGCGGGACAGGGTTTACCGCAGATACGCAGTATTTT. Amino acid sequence: CAWSGTGFTADTQYF. The rearrangement links TRBV30 to TRBJ2-3; TRBD1 aligns across 9 bases. The CDR3 runs to 15 residues. Unmatched junction bases numbered 8, after V lost 3 bases and J lost 4 bases. The V gene's germline CDR1 is GTSNPN and CDR2 SVGIG (reference sequence).

This clone showed up just a few times. The chain joins TRBV11-2 to TRBJ2-5; 7 nucleotides match TRBD1. The CDR3 consists of 17 residues. CDR1 and CDR2 from the germline V gene are SGHAT and FQNNGV. V dropped 5 bases and J dropped 5; count of bases not matched to a gene: 17. The CDR3 sequence is CASSPWVGDSRRETQYF. DNA of the CDR3: TGTGCCAGCAGCCCCTGGGTGGGGGACAGTCGACGTGAGACCCAGTACTTC.

This chain uses TRBV11-2 with TRBJ1-2; perhaps TRBD1 as D (5 bases). Germline CDR1 and CDR2: SGHAT and FQNNGV. The CDR3 is 14 amino acids. V lost 0 bases and J lost 5, with 10 bases in between. The CDR3 sequence is CASSLDLPGYGYTF. DNA of the CDR3: TGTGCCAGCAGCTTAGATCTTCCAGGGTATGGCTACACCTTC.

V is TRBV5-4 and J is TRBJ1-1; D gene ambiguous. Trimming cost V 0 bases and J 4 bases, with 13 bases left between them. The CDR3 is 15 residues long. Looked up from germline, CDR1 is SGHNT and CDR2 is YYREEE (reference sequence). The DNA for the CDR3 is TGTGCCAGCAGCTTGGTCGACACGAAAGGCACTGAAGCTTTCTTT. Translating gives CASSLVDTKGTEAFF.

The chain couples TRBV19 to TRBJ1-1; 7 nucleotides match TRBD1. The trim removed 6 bases at V and 1 base at J, leaving 2 bases unmatched. The CDR3 loop spans 13 amino acids. Germline loops: CDR1 LNHDA, CDR2 SQIVND (reference sequence). The CDR3 here is CASSRQGNTEAFF. The DNA of the CDR3 is TGTGCCAGTAGCAGACAGGGGAACACTGAAGCTTTCTTT.

This chain uses TRBV11-2 with TRBJ2-1, with TRBD2 matching over 7 bases. The CDR3 is 16 amino acids. After removal of 0 bases from V and 9 bases from J, the junction contained 11 bases not matched to a gene. Germline V gene lookup returns CDR1 SGHAT and CDR2 FQNNGV. The CDR3 loop is CASSLEGGSYPAEQFF. DNA for the CDR3: TGTGCCAGCAGCTTAGAGGGCGGGAGTTATCCCGCTGAGCAGTTCTTC.

The chain is built from TRBV10-3 and TRBJ1-1, with D perhaps matching TRBD1 (6 bases). V was trimmed by 5 bases and J by 0 bases, leaving 10 bases between them. CDR1 and CDR2 (germline): ENHRY, SYGVKD. The CDR3 spans 14 residues. The CDR3 region has the DNA TGTGCCATCAGTTTACAGGGAATGAACACTGAAGCTTTCTTT. Residues: CAISLQGMNTEAFF.

V and J are TRBV28 and TRBJ2-7; 10 positions agree with TRBD1. The CDR3 is 15 amino acids. J was trimmed by 4 bases and V by 1 base; bases with no gene match: 4. CDR1 MDHEN and CDR2 SYDVKM come from the germline V gene. The CDR3 bases are TGTGCCAGCAGTTTATATGGACAGGGGGGGTACGAGCAGTACTTC. Encoded protein: CASSLYGQGGYEQYF. Using reference TRBV28 and TRBJ2-7 for the parts outside the CDR3, the full variable domain is DVKVTQSSRYLVKRTGEKVFLECVQDMDHENMFWYRQDPGLGLRLIYFSYDVKMKEKGDIPEGYSVSREKKERFSLILESASTNQTSMYLCASSLYGQGGYEQYFGPGTRLTVT.

V is TRBV9 and J is TRBJ2-3, with 7 positions matching TRBD1. The CDR3 has 15 amino acids. CDR1 and CDR2 from the germline V gene are SGDLS and YYNGEE. V shed 1 base, J shed 4 bases, and the junction held 6 bases outside the gene matches. The CDR3 nucleotides are TGTGCCAGCAGCGTATGGAAGGGGGCGGCAGATACGCAGTATTTT. Translating it yields CASSVWKGAADTQYF.

The rearrangement joins TRBV5-5 to TRBJ2-7; 9 positions agree with TRBD1. The CDR3 is 15 residues long. Germline loops: CDR1 SGHKS, CDR2 YYEKEE (reference sequence). V shed 1 base, J shed 2 bases, and the junction held 4 bases outside the gene matches. CDR3 sequence: CASSLRQGGAYEQYF. Here the CDR3 DNA reads TGTGCCAGCAGCTTGAGACAGGGGGGGGCCTACGAGCAGTACTTC.

The chain has TRBV5-1 and TRBJ2-5; D might be TRBD1 (5 bases). V lost 1 base to trimming and J lost 3 bases, with 16 bases between them. The CDR3 has 16 residues. Germline V gives CDR1 SGHRS, CDR2 YFSETQ. CDR3: CASSLRTLRPKETQYF. In nucleotides, the CDR3 is TGCGCCAGCAGCTTGAGGACACTCCGCCCGAAAGAGACCCAGTACTTC. Supplemented by reference TRBV5-1 and TRBJ2-5, the full variable domain reads KAGVTQTPRYLIKTRGQQVTLSCSPISGHRSVSWYQQTPGQGLQFLFEYFSETQRNKGNFPGRFSGRQFSNSRSEMNVSTLELGDSALYLCASSLRTLRPKETQYFGPGTRLLVL.

DNA of the CDR3: TGTGCCAGCAGCTACCTACTAGACGACTCCTACAATGAGCAGTTCTTC. This codes for CASSYLLDDSYNEQFF. This chain links TRBV7-8 with TRBJ2-1; perhaps TRBD2 as D (5 bases). The CDR3 is 16 amino acids. Trimming shortened V by 4 bases and J by 0 bases, and 13 bases separated the two germline ends. The germline V gene encodes CDR1 SGHVS and CDR2 FQNEAQ.

This sequence joins TRBV6-4 and TRBJ2-1; perhaps TRBD2 as D (6 bases). V lost 2 bases and J 9 bases, leaving 20 bases between the germline ends. The CDR3 consists of 16 residues. Germline values: CDR1 MRHNA, CDR2 SNTAGT. The CDR3 DNA reads as TGTGCCAGCAGTGACACAGACTCTTCCGCCGGGAGTGAGCAGTTCTTC. Translation: CASSDTDSSAGSEQFF.

The rearrangement links TRBV6-6 to TRBJ1-2, with 9 bases that match TRBD1. The CDR3 is made up of 16 amino acids. V was clipped by 5 bases and J by 0 bases; unmatched bases: 7. Germline V gene data show CDR1 as MNHNY and CDR2 as SVGAGI (reference sequence). CDR3 residues: CASSILGQGSNYGYTF. For the CDR3, the DNA is TGTGCCAGCAGTATTCTGGGACAGGGATCTAACTATGGCTACACCTTC.

V gene TRBV6-6 combines with J gene TRBJ2-7; 8 bases fit TRBD1. Trimming at V came to 5 bases and at J to 3 bases, leaving 15 bases not matched to a gene. Germline CDR1 reads MNHNY; CDR2 reads SVGAGI (reference sequence). The CDR3 has 17 amino acids. CDR3 DNA sequence: TGTGCCAGCAGTCGCCGGGACAGGAAGGGAGTCTACTACGAGCAGTACTTC. This translates into CASSRRDRKGVYYEQYF.

This chain connects TRBV7-8 to TRBJ1-5; 8 nucleotides line up with TRBD1. J lost 4 bases, V lost 4 bases, and 6 bases had no gene match. The germline V gene has CDR1 SGHVS and CDR2 FQNEAQ. This CDR3 is built from 15 residues. The CDR3 protein is CASSSLDRGNQPQHF. The CDR3 DNA sequence: TGTGCCAGCAGCTCGCTTGACAGGGGTAATCAGCCCCAGCATTTT.

This clone was seen only once. The V call is TRBV4-3, the J call TRBJ1-1; D is unresolved. V lost 3 bases, J lost 0 bases, and 11 bases lay in between. The length of the CDR3 is 15 residues. Germline values: CDR1 LGHNA, CDR2 YSLEER. CDR3 coding DNA: TGCGCCAGCAGCCAGTTTACGGGGATGAACACTGAAGCTTTCTTT. This encodes CASSQFTGMNTEAFF.

CDR3 DNA: TGTGCCAGCAGCTTACAGGCCATTTGGGATACGCAGTATTTT. Residues: CASSLQAIWDTQYF. The chain couples TRBV7-9 to TRBJ2-3; D unclear. Germline V CDR1 and CDR2: SEHNR, FQNEAQ (reference sequence). The CDR3 length is 14 residues. The ends were cut back, 2 bases at V and 6 bases at J, with 12 bases in the middle.

The chain couples TRBV9 to TRBJ1-3, with D tentatively TRBD1 (6 bases). The CDR3 contains 16 residues. Germline-derived CDR1 and CDR2 are SGDLS and YYNGEE. With 0 bases removed from V and 4 bases from J, the gap between germline ends came to 14 bases. The CDR3 DNA is TGTGCCAGCAGCGTAGAACACAGGGCGTTAGGAAACACCATATATTTT. Translated, it gives CASSVEHRALGNTIYF.

The rearrangement links TRBV19 to TRBJ2-7, with D possibly being TRBD1 (6 bases). This CDR3 is built from 13 residues. Germline CDR1 LNHDA, CDR2 SQIVND (reference sequence). The CDR3 spells CASRVTGTYEQYF. The CDR3 DNA follows: TGTGCTTCTCGTGTGACAGGCACCTACGAGCAGTACTTC.

The chain is built from TRBV11-2 and TRBJ2-3, with 10 bases lining up with TRBD2. Trimming cost V 1 base and J 0 bases; bases outside gene matches: 4. The CDR3 extends over 17 amino acids. CDR1 SGHAT and CDR2 FQNNGV come from the germline V gene. In nucleotides, the CDR3 is TGTGCCAGCAGCTTAGGACTAGCGGGTTTTAGCACAGATACGCAGTATTTT. Encoded protein: CASSLGLAGFSTDTQYF. Supplemented by reference TRBV11-2 and TRBJ2-3, the full variable domain reads EAGVAQSPRYKIIEKRQSVAFWCNPISGHATLYWYQQILGQGPKLLIQFQNNGVVDDSQLPKDRFSAERLKGVDSTLKIQPAKLEDSAVYLCASSLGLAGFSTDTQYFGPGTRLTVL.

This clone was detected once. CDR3 amino acids: CASRGAGAYNEQFF. CDR3 DNA sequence: TGTGCCAGCAGGGGAGCGGGGGCCTACAATGAGCAGTTCTTC. The chain couples TRBV2 to TRBJ2-1; 8 nucleotides agree with TRBD2. The germline gives CDR1 SNHLY, CDR2 FYNNEI. The V and J ends lost 6 bases and 2 bases, in that order; junction bases with no gene match: 3. The CDR3 loop spans 14 amino acids.

The chain has TRBV29-1 and TRBJ2-3, with 8 bases aligning to TRBD2. The ends lost 7 bases at V and 2 bases at J; junction bases unmatched: 5. The CDR3 runs to 13 residues. The germline V gene encodes CDR1 SQVTM and CDR2 ANQGSEA. CDR3 nucleotides: TGCAGCGCAACTAGCGGACTCACAGATACGCAGTATTTT. Protein sequence: CSATSGLTDTQYF.

This clone was counted a single time. The CDR3 bases are TGCGCCAGCAGCCAAGATCGTTCCGGGAGGGTAGAGACCCAGTACTTC. It yields the protein CASSQDRSGRVETQYF. The V and J genes are TRBV4-3 and TRBJ2-5; 8 bases fit TRBD2. After removal of 0 bases from V and 4 bases from J, the junction contained 7 bases not matched to a gene. The germline V gene encodes CDR1 LGHNA and CDR2 YSLEER. CDR3 length equals 16 residues.

The chain recombines TRBV6-5 with TRBJ2-5; 12 bases are a match to TRBD2. The CDR3 is made up of 14 amino acids. Germline CDR1 and CDR2: MNHEY and SVGAGI. V lost 0 bases, J lost 9 bases, and 2 bases stayed unmatched. CDR3 in amino acids: CASSYSTSGGPQYF. Here the CDR3 DNA reads TGTGCCAGCAGTTACTCTACTAGCGGGGGGCCCCAGTACTTC.

The CDR3 DNA follows: TGTGCCAGCAGTCAGGATATACTAGCGGGAGACACCGGGGAGCTGTTTTTT. Amino acid sequence: CASSQDILAGDTGELFF. The chain recombines TRBV6-6 with TRBJ2-2; 11 bases align to TRBD2. CDR3 size: 17 residues. V was clipped by 5 bases and J by 3 bases; unmatched bases: 8. Germline V gives CDR1 MNHNY, CDR2 SVGAGI (reference sequence).

The rearrangement joins TRBV5-1 to TRBJ2-7; TRBD1 is a possible D gene (5 bases). CDR1 SGHRS and CDR2 YFSETQ come from the germline V gene. This CDR3 has 15 residues. V was shortened by 4 bases and J by 7 bases, with 21 bases between the two germline ends. CDR3 amino acids: CASSRGRRTQREQYF. CDR3 sequence (DNA): TGCGCCAGCAGCAGGGGTCGAAGGACCCAACGTGAGCAGTACTTC.